Following are 11 T cell receptor beta chains from one sample sequenced in a study of neoadjuvant anti-PD-1 for oral cavity cancer. TCRdb's copy holds only in-frame clones and misses some; the assay was immunoSEQ multiplex PCR. The sample has 8,300 or so clones; 55% to 75% are singletons. Time point here: after neoadjuvant nivolumab, at surgical resection. The starting material was PBMCs, obtained after nivolumab (anti-PD-1) treatment. The origin of the receptors is a person between 40 and 85 years old with oral cavity squamous cell carcinoma.

V and J are TRBV11-2 and TRBJ2-7; D might be TRBD1 (5 bases). V was pared by 4 bases and J by 3 bases, with 7 bases between. The CDR3 has 12 amino acids. Germline V gene lookup returns CDR1 SGHAT and CDR2 FQNNGV. The CDR3 DNA reads as TGTGCCAGCAGCTCGCAGGGCTACGAGCAGTACTTC. Its protein product is CASSSQGYEQYF.

This clone was recorded only once. This chain connects TRBV7-8 to TRBJ2-3; no firm D call. This CDR3 comprises 13 residues. Germline CDR1 and CDR2: SGHVS and FQNEAQ. The germline V and J ends were trimmed by 0 bases and 4 bases, with 5 bases remaining between them. CDR3 residues: CASSLARPDTQYF. The DNA for the CDR3 is TGTGCCAGCAGCTTAGCGCGGCCAGATACGCAGTATTTT. The whole variable domain, remainder taken from reference TRBV7-8 and TRBJ2-3, is GAGVSQSPRYKVAKRGQDVALRCDPISGHVSLFWYQQALGQGPEFLTYFQNEAQLDKSGLPSDRFFAERPEGSVSTLKIQRTQQEDSAVYLCASSLARPDTQYFGPGTRLTVL.

This clone has more than one count but fewer than ten. This chain connects TRBV27 to TRBJ2-2, with no clear D. This CDR3 has 14 residues. Germline loops: CDR1 MNHEY, CDR2 SMNVEV (reference sequence). Trimming shortened V by 5 bases and J by 7 bases, and 14 bases separated the two germline ends. As DNA, the CDR3 is TGTGCCAGCAGTCCCCGGGCCTACGGCGGGGAGCTGTTTTTT. This sequence encodes CASSPRAYGGELFF.

The chain uses TRBV7-2 and TRBJ2-7; no reliable D call. Trimming left V 5 bases short and J 3 bases short, with 14 bases between. Germline V gives CDR1 SGHTA, CDR2 FQGNSA. This CDR3 region has 14 residues. The CDR3 bases are TGTGCCAGCAGCCCCAGAGGTGGGTACTACGAGCAGTACTTC. It is translated as CASSPRGGYYEQYF.

V and J are TRBV5-6 and TRBJ1-1; D uncertain. The CDR3 loop spans 15 amino acids. The germline V gene has CDR1 SGHDT and CDR2 YYEEEE. Trimming cost V 0 bases and J 3 bases, with 12 bases left between them. CDR3 in amino acids: CASSLVFNRDTEAFF. Here the CDR3 DNA reads TGTGCCAGCAGCTTGGTATTTAATCGGGACACTGAAGCTTTCTTT.

This rearrangement joins TRBV6-4 to TRBJ2-3; D is unresolved. CDR3 length equals 13 residues. V gave up 3 bases and J gave up 2 bases, with 6 bases separating them. Per germline, CDR1 MRHNA and CDR2 SNTAGT. CDR3 sequence (DNA): TGTGCCAGCAGTGATTCTAACACAGATACGCAGTATTTT. Its translation is CASSDSNTDTQYF.

The chain uses TRBV29-1 and TRBJ1-1, with D tentatively TRBD1 (6 bases). This CDR3 comprises 14 residues. Trimming took off 6 bases at V and 1 base at J, with 15 bases between the two ends. Germline loops: CDR1 SQVTM, CDR2 ANQGSEA. The CDR3 DNA is TGCAGCGTCCAAGCGACAGGACGGAACACTGAAGCTTTCTTT. Amino acid sequence: CSVQATGRNTEAFF.

CDR3 bases: TGTGCCAGCTCACCACAGGGTCTCGGGGAAGCTTTCTTT. It yields the protein CASSPQGLGEAFF. V gene TRBV18 combines with J gene TRBJ1-1; D uncertain. Between the trimmed V and J ends, which lost 1 base and 8 bases, there was a span of 11 bases. Germline CDR1 reads KGHSH; CDR2 reads LQKENI. There are 13 residues in the CDR3. Full variable domain (remainder filled in from reference TRBV18 and TRBJ1-1): NAGVMQNPRHLVRRRGQEARLRCSPMKGHSHVYWYRQLPEEGLKFMVYLQKENIIDESGMPKERFSAEFPKEGPSILRIQQVVRGDSAAYFCASSPQGLGEAFFGQGTRLTVV.

In its sample, this clone was seen a few times. V gene TRBV6-5 combines with J gene TRBJ2-2; 12 bases map to TRBD2. CDR1 MNHEY and CDR2 SVGAGI come from the germline V gene. This CDR3 spans 16 amino acids. J lost 4 bases, V lost 3 bases, and 3 bases had no gene match. The CDR3 sequence is CASSYASGGATGELFF. The CDR3 DNA reads as TGTGCCAGCAGTTATGCTAGCGGGGGGGCCACCGGGGAGCTGTTTTTT.

The chain combines TRBV2 with TRBJ2-7; 11 positions agree with TRBD1. CDR1 and CDR2 (germline): SNHLY, FYNNEI. Germline trimming cut 8 bases from V and 2 bases from J; bases unmatched to any gene: 5. This CDR3 has 14 residues. CDR3 amino acids: CASPGQGGTYEQYF. For the CDR3, the DNA is TGTGCCAGCCCGGGACAGGGGGGAACCTACGAGCAGTACTTC. The full variable domain, with the rest looked up from reference TRBV2 and TRBJ2-7, is EPEVTQTPSHQVTQMGQEVILRCVPISNHLYFYWYRQILGQKVEFLVSFYNNEISEKSEIFDDQFSVERPDGSNFTLKIRSTKLEDSAMYFCASPGQGGTYEQYFGPGTRLTVT.

V gene TRBV6-5 combines with J gene TRBJ2-5, with D perhaps matching TRBD1 (5 bases). V was trimmed by 2 bases and J by 7 bases, leaving 5 bases between them. This CDR3 is built from 11 residues. Germline CDR1 and CDR2: MNHEY and SVGAGI. CDR3 region: CASSYRGTQYF. The CDR3 DNA sequence: TGTGCCAGCAGTTACAGGGGGACCCAGTACTTC.